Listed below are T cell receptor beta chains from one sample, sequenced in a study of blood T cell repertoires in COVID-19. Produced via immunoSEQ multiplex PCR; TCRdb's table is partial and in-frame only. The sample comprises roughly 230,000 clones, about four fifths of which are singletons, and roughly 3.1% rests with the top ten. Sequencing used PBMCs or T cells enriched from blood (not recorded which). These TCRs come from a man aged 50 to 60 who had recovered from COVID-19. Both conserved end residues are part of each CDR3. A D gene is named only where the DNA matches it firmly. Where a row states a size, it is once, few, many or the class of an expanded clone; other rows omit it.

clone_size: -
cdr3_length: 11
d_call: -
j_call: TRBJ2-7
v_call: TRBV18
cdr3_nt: TGTGCCAGCTCCTCACAGTACGAGCAGTACTTC
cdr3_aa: CASSSQYEQYF

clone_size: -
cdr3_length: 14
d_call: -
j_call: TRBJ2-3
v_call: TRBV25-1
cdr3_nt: TGTGCCAGCAGTGAATATCGAGGCACAGATACGCAGTATTTT
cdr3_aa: CASSEYRGTDTQYF

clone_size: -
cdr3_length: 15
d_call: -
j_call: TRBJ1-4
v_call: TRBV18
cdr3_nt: TGTGCCAGCTCACCACCGACGGTTGCGGGTGAAAAACTGTTTTTT
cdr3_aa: CASSPPTVAGEKLFF

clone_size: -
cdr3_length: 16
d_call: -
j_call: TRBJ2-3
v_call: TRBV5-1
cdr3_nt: TGCGCCAGCAGCCCAGGACTGGGAACGAGCACAGATACGCAGTATTTT
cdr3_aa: CASSPGLGTSTDTQYF

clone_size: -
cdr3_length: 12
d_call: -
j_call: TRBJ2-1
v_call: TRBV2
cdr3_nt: TGTGCCACCGGACTCGGGGTAAATGAGCAGTTCTTC
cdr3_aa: CATGLGVNEQFF

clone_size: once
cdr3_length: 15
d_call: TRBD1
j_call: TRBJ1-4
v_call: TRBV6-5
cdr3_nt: TGTGCCAGCAGTCGGAGGACAGGGGGCAGGGAAAAACTGTTTTTT
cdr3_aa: CASSRRTGGREKLFF

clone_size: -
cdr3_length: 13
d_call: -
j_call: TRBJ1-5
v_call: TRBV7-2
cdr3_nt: TGTGCCAGCAGCTCAGACAGATTTCAGCCCCAGCATTTT
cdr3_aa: CASSSDRFQPQHF

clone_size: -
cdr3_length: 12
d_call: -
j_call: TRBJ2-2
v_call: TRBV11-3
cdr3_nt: TGTGCCAGCAGCCCGAGTACCGGGGAGCTGTTTTTT
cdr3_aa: CASSPSTGELFF

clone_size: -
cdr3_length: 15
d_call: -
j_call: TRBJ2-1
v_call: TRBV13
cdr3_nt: TGTGCCAGCAGCCCCCGCTCCCTACCCCACAATGAGCAGTTCTTC
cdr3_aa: CASSPRSLPHNEQFF

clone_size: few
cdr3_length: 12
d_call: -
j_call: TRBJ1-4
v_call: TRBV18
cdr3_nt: TGTGCCAGCTCATCGAGCCGGGAAAAACTGTTTTTT
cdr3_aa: CASSSSREKLFF